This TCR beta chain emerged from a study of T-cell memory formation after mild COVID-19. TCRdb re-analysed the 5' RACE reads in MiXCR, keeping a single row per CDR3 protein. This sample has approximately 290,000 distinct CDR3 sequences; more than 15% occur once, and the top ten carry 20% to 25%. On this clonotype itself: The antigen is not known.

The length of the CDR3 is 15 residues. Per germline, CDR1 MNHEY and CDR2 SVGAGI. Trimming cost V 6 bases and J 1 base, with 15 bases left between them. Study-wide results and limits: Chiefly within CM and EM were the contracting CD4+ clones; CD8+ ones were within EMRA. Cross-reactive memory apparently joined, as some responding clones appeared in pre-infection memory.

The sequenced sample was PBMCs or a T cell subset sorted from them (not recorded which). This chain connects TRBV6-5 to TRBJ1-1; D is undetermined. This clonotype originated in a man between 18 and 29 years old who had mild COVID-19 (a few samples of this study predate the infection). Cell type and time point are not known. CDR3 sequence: CASREARVKNTEAFF. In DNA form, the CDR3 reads TGTGCCAGCAGGGAAGCGAGGGTAAAGAACACTGAAGCTTTCTTT.